This T cell receptor (beta chain) was captured by sequencing in a study of patients and donors after allogeneic stem cell transplantation. V was pared by 6 bases and J by 1 base, with 11 bases between. Germline lookup yields CDR1 ENHRY and CDR2 SYGVKD. This CDR3 has 14 residues. TCRdb re-derived calls from the RT-PCR reads in MiXCR, one entry per CDR3 protein. The table includes some 11,000 distinct CDR3 sequences, roughly a fifth detected once. The sequence came from a human donor who was either an allogeneic HSCT recipient or a stem cell or donor lymphocyte infusion donor (not recorded which). It is not recorded whose cells these are; they may come from a transplant donor. The material sequenced was blood, either unsorted or a sorted T cell fraction (not recorded which). The rearrangement uses TRBV10-3 and TRBJ2-3, with D perhaps matching TRBD2 (6 bases). CDR3 coding DNA: TGTGCCATCAGAAATCCGGGGGGCACAGATACGCAGTATTTT. Translating it yields CAIRNPGGTDTQYF.